This TCR beta chain is from a study of early T cells in non-severe SARS-CoV-2 infection listed by TCRdb under 2021. Background on the whole study: Bulk RNA from unsorted whole blood was used for TCR sequencing, so alpha and beta chains could not be paired.

The paper as a whole reports these results and caveats: VDJdb matching was skewed toward anti-spike CD8 responses and likely underestimated virus-specific expansions by missing private and CD4 specificities.

Worth noting for this clonotype: What this receptor recognizes is not known. It has no much larger one-base neighbor in the sample; base qualities were not kept.

Set within a cohort of healthcare workers in London, UK, this nested case-control study involved weekly PCR testing of nasopharyngeal swabs along with blood sampling. Healthcare workers were recruited between 23 and 31 March 2020, during the week of the UK lockdown, and were followed weekly for up to about 15 weeks. Library preparation was by 5' RACE. Sequencing used a NextSeq 500. The TCR library protocol attached unique molecular identifiers to individual cDNA molecules to correct for sequencing error and PCR bias. Both TCR alpha and beta chains were sequenced, and tight co-correlation was observed between alpha and beta sequence abundances in each sample. For the original study's pipeline: Decombinator V4 was used to annotate TCR sequences for V gene, J gene and CDR3. TCRs were defined as expanded if a significant change between any two time points was detected under a Poisson model with p below 0.0001. TCR abundances were normalised to the total number of TCRs sequenced per sample and were expressed as counts per million. VDJdb, accessed on 1 November 2021, was searched for TCRs annotated for CMV, EBV and SARS-CoV-2, and TCRs annotated for more than one antigen were excluded. TCRdb handled the public reads itself, with Q25 trimming in fastp and clone calling in MiXCR, and kept productive beta chains. Each record represents a unique CDR3 protein, reported with the most common genes and DNA among its rows. Clone size and V and J calls follow TCRdb, not the original study. In all, the sample holds fewer than 85,000 distinct CDR3 sequences, and about 16% of those were seen once. Around 2.6% of the sample is in the top ten clones.

Sequences were obtained from whole blood. This receptor was obtained from an adult who was a healthcare worker with PCR-confirmed SARS-CoV-2 infection or an uninfected control (not recorded which).

The base sequence is TGTGCCAGCAGCCCAGGATACCGGGACGCTGGGGGAGAGACCCAGTACTTC. This codes for CASSPGYRDAGGETQYF. The chain was built from TRBV7-3 and TRBJ2-5; the D gene may be TRBD1 or TRBD2, since each aligns over 5 bases. The germline V gene sets CDR1 to SGHTA and CDR2 to FQGTGA. Trimming takes 5 bases from V and 4 bases from J, and the germline ends sit 23 bases apart. CDR3 length: 17 amino acids, cysteine to phenylalanine. Of the read, only the CDR3 DNA is kept; its 51 bases are in frame from base 1.